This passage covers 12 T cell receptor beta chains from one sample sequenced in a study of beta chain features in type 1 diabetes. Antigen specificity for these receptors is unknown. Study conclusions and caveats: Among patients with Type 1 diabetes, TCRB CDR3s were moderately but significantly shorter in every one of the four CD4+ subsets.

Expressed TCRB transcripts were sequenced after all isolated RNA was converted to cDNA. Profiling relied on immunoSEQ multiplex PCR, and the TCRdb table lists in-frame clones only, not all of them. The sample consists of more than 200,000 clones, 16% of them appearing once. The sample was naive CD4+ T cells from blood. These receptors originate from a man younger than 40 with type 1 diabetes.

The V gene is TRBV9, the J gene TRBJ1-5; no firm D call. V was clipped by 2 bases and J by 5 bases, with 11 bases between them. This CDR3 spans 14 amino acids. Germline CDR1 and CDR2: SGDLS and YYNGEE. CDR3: CASSVGSIDQPQHF. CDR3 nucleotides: TGTGCCAGCAGCGTCGGAAGTATAGATCAGCCCCAGCATTTT.

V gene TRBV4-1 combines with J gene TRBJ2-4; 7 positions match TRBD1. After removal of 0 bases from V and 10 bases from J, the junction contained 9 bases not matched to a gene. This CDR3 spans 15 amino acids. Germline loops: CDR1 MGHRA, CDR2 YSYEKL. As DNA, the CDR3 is TGCGCCAGCAGCCAAGATCACGGGACAGCCCCTATTCAGTACTTC. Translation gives CASSQDHGTAPIQYF.

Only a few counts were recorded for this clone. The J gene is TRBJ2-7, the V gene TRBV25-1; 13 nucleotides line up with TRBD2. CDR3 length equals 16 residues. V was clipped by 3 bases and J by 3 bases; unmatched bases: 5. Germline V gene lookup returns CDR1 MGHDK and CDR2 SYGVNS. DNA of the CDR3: TGTGCCAGCAGTGACGGACTAGCGGGAGTTTACTACGAGCAGTACTTC. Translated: CASSDGLAGVYYEQYF.

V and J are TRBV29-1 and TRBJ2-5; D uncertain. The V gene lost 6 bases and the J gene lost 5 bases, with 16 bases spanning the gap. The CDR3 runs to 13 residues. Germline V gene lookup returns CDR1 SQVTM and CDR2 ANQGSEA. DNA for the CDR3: TGCAGCGTCAGACAACTCGGTTGGGAGACCCAGTACTTC. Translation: CSVRQLGWETQYF. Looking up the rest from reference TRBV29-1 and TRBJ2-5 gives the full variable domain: SAVISQKPSRDICQRGTSLTIQCQVDSQVTMMFWYRQQPGQSLTLIATANQGSEATYESGFVIDKFPISRPNLTFSTLTVSNMSPEDSSIYLCSVRQLGWETQYFGPGTRLLVL.

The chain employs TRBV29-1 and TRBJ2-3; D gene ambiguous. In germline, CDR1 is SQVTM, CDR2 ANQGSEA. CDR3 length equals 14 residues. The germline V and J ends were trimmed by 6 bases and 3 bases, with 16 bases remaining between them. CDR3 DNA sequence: TGCAGCGTCAAAAGGGTTGGAGCTACAGATACGCAGTATTTT. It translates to CSVKRVGATDTQYF.

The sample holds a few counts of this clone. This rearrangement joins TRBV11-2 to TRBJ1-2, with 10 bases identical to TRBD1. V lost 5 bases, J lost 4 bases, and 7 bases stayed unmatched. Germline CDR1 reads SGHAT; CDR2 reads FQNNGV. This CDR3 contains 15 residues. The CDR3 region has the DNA TGTGCCAGCAGCCCTGACAGGGGGCAAGGCTATGGCTACACCTTC. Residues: CASSPDRGQGYGYTF.

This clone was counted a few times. DNA of the CDR3: TGCAGCGTGGGCCGACAGGAAGCTAACTATGGCTACACCTTC. This encodes CSVGRQEANYGYTF. The rearrangement joins TRBV29-1 to TRBJ1-2; D may be TRBD1 (6 bases). V gave up 6 bases and J gave up 0 bases, with 14 bases separating them. This CDR3 has 14 amino acids. Germline V lookup: CDR1 SQVTM, CDR2 ANQGSEA.

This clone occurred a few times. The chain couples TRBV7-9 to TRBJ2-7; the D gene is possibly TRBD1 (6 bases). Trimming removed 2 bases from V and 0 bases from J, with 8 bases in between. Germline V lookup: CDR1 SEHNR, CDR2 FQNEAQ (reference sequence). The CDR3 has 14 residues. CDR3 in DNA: TGTGCCAGCAGCTTATCAGGGGACTCCTACGAGCAGTACTTC. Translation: CASSLSGDSYEQYF.

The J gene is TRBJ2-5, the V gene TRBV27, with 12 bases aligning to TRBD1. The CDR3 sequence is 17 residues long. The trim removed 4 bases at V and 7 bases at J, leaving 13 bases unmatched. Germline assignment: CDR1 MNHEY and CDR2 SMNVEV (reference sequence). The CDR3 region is CASSSLIPGQGARTQYF. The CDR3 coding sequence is TGTGCCAGCAGTTCACTAATCCCGGGACAGGGGGCCAGGACCCAGTACTTC.

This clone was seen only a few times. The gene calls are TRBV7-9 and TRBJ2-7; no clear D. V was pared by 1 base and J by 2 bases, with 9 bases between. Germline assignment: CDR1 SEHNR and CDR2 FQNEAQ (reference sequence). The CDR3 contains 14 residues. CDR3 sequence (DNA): TGTGCCAGCAGCTTAGGGGCCGTCCCCTACGAGCAGTACTTC. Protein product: CASSLGAVPYEQYF.

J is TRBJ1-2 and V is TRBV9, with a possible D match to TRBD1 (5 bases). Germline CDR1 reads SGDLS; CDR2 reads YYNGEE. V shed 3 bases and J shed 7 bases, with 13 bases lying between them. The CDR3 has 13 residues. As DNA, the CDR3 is TGTGCCAGCAGCGGAGCAGGGCAGTCTGGCTACACCTTC. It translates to CASSGAGQSGYTF.

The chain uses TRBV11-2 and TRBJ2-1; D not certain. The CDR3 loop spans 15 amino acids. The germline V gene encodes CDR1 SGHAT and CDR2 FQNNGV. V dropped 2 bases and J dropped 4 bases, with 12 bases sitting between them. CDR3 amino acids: CASSLSRASYNEQFF. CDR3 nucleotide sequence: TGTGCCAGCAGCTTAAGTCGGGCAAGTTACAATGAGCAGTTCTTC.